A single T cell receptor (beta chain) is shown here with its context. The data were produced by immunoSEQ multiplex PCR, yet TCRdb's version contains in-frame clones alone and is incomplete. The sample yields about 32,000 clones, roughly 87% seen once. The data originate from a study of T cell changes during pregnancy in multiple sclerosis. The CDR3 consists of 16 residues. V lost 6 bases, J lost 1 base, and 7 bases stayed unmatched. Germline CDR1 and CDR2: SEHNR and FQNEAQ (reference sequence). This specimen consisted of CD8+ T cells from peripheral blood mononuclear cells, obtained in the first trimester of pregnancy. The sequence derives from a female donor with multiple sclerosis, enrolled in a pregnancy study. The genes are TRBV7-9 and TRBJ2-2, with 8 positions matching TRBD1. In nucleotides, the CDR3 is TGTGCCAGCAGGACCCCAGGGGGCATGAACACCGGGGAGCTGTTTTTT. Amino acids: CASRTPGGMNTGELFF.